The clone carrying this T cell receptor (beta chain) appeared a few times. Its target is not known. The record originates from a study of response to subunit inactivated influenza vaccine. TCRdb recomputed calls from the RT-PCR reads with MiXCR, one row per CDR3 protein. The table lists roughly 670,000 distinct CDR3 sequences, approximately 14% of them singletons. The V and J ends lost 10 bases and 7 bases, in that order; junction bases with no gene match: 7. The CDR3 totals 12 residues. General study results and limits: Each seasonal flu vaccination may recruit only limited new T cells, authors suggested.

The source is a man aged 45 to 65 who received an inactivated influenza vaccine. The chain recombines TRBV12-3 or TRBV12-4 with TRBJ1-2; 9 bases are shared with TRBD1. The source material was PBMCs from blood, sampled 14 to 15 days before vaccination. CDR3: CAISGTGLGYTF. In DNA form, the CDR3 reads TGTGCCATCTCAGGGACAGGGCTTGGCTACACCTTC.